A single sample gave rise to the 3 T cell receptor beta chains below, sequenced in a study of T cells in localized non-small cell lung cancer. The data were produced by immunoSEQ multiplex PCR, yet TCRdb's version contains in-frame clones alone and is incomplete. The table has 25,000 or so clones, more than 75% seen once. The material was PBMCs, obtained before any cancer treatment. The receptors were sampled from a man between 40 and 70 years old with stage II lung adenocarcinoma.

In its sample, this clone was seen once. The J gene is TRBJ2-2, the V gene TRBV2; 7 bases are shared with TRBD1. Germline loops: CDR1 SNHLY, CDR2 FYNNEI. The V and J ends lost 11 bases and 4 bases, in that order; junction bases with no gene match: 10. This CDR3 is built from 14 residues. CDR3 loop: CAGSMGQLTGELFF. The CDR3 DNA reads as TGTGCCGGATCGATGGGACAGCTCACCGGGGAGCTGTTTTTT.

This chain joins TRBV5-1 and TRBJ2-1; 7 bases align to TRBD2. The CDR3 extends over 15 amino acids. The trim removed 3 bases at V and 3 bases at J, leaving 6 bases unmatched. Germline values: CDR1 SGHRS, CDR2 YFSETQ. CDR3 nucleotides: TGCGCCAGCAGCTCCGAGGGGACTAACTACAATGAGCAGTTCTTC. Translated, it gives CASSSEGTNYNEQFF.

V usage is TRBV7-2 and J usage is TRBJ2-2; D is unclear. Germline loops: CDR1 SGHTA, CDR2 FQGNSA. V gave up 3 bases and J gave up 6 bases, with 5 bases separating them. The CDR3 spans 12 residues. CDR3 DNA sequence: TGTGCCAGCAGCTTTCAATCCGGGGAGCTGTTTTTT. Translated, it gives CASSFQSGELFF. Full variable domain (missing parts from reference TRBV7-2 and TRBJ2-2): GAGVSQSPSNKVTEKGKDVELRCDPISGHTALYWYRQSLGQGLEFLIYFQGNSAPDKSGLPSDRFSAERTGGSVSTLTIQRTQQEDSAVYLCASSFQSGELFFGEGSRLTVL.